This note documents a single TCR beta chain sequence. Its antigen remains unknown. Primed by a sample-barcoded 5' primer and a J-beta primer mix, a second PCR proceeded for about 6 to 11 cycles. TCRdb itself ran the 5' RACE reads through MiXCR, one entry per CDR3 protein. Here the sample spans 600,000 to 850,000 distinct CDR3 sequences, around 25% being singletons. This record comes from a study of blood T cells in healthy people across ages. Healthy Caucasian individuals from Russia aged about 6 to 100 served as donors. This CDR3 has 14 amino acids. Trimming cost V 1 base and J 8 bases; bases outside gene matches: 4. Germline lookup yields CDR1 LNHNV and CDR2 YYDKDF (reference sequence). Study-wide results and caveats: As naive T cell percentage varied, TCR beta diversity correlated strongly with it.

This sample was also put to use in a study of T cells of mothers and their children. That work adds: The donors comprised five or six children and their three healthy Caucasian mothers. In the second PCR, M1S primer introduced barcodes and 2-4 random bases.

The V call is TRBV15, the J call TRBJ1-4; 7 bases are shared with TRBD1. The sequencing input was blood. This TCR was sampled from a boy aged 5-17 years in good health. The CDR3: CATSRVGDSEKLFF. The CDR3, as DNA: TGTGCCACCAGCAGAGTTGGGGACAGCGAAAAACTGTTTTTT.